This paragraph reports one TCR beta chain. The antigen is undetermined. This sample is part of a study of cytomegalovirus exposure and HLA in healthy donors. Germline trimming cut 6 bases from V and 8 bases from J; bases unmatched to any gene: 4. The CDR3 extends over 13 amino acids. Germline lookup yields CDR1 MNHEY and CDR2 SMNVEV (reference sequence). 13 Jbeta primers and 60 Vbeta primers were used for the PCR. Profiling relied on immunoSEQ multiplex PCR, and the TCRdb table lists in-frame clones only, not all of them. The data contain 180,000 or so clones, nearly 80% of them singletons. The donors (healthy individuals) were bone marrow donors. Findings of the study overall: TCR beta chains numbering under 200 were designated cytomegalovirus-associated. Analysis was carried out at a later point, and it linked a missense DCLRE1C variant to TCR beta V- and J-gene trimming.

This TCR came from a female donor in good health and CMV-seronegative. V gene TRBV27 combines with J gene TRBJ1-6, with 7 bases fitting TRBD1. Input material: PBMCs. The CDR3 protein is CASSDRAHSPLHF. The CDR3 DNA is TGTGCCAGCAGCGACAGGGCCCATTCACCCCTCCACTTT.